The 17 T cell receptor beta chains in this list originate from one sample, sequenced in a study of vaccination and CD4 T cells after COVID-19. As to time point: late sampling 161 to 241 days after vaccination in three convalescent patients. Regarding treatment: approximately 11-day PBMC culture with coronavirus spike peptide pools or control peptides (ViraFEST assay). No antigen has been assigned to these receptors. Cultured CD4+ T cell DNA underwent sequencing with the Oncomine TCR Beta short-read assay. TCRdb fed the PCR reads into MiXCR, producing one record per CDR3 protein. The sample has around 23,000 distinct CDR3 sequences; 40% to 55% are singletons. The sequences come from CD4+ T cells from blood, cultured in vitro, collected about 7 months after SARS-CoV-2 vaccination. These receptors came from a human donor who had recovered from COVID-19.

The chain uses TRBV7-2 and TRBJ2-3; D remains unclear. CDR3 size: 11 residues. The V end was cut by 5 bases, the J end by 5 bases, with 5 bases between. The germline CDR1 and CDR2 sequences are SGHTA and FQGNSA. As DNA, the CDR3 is TGTGCCAGCAGCGTAAGAGATACGCAGTATTTT. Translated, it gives CASSVRDTQYF.

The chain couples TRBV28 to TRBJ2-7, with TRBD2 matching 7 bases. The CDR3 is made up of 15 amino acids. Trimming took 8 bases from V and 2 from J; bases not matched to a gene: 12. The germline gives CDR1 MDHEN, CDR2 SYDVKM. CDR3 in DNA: TGTGCCAGCGATGGGGGGGGATACCAACCCTACGAGCAGTACTTC. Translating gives CASDGGGYQPYEQYF.

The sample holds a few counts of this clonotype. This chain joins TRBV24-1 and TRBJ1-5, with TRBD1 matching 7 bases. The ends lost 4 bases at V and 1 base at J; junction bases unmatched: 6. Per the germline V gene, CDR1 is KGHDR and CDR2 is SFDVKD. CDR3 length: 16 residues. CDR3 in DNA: TGTGCCACCAGTGACCACCGACAGGGAAGCAATCAGCCCCAGCATTTT. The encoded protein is CATSDHRQGSNQPQHF.

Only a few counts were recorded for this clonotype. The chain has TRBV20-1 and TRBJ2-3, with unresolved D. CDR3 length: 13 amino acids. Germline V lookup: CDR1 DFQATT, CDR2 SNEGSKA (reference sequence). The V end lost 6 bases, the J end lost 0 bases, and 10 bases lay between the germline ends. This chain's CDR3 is CSANSLSTDTQYF. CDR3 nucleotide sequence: TGCAGTGCCAATTCTTTGAGCACAGATACGCAGTATTTT.

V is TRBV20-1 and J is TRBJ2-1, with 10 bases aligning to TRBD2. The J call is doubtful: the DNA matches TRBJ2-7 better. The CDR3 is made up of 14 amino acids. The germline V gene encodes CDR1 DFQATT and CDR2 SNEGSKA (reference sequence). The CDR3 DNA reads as TGCAGTGCTAGACCCGCTAGCGGGAGCGTTTCGCAGTACTTC. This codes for CSARPASGSVSQYF.

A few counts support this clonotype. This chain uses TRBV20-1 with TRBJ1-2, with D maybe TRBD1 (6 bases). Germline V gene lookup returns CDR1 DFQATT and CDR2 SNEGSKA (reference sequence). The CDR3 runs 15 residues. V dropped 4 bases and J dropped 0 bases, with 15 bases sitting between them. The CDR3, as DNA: TGCAGTGCTAAGGGGGGAACAGGGACTAACTATGGCTACACCTTC. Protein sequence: CSAKGGTGTNYGYTF.

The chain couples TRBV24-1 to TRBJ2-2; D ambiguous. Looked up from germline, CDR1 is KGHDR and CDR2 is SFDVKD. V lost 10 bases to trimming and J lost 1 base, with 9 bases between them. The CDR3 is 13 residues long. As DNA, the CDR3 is TGTGCCACGGTCGACGGGAACACCGGGGAGCTGTTTTTT. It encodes CATVDGNTGELFF.

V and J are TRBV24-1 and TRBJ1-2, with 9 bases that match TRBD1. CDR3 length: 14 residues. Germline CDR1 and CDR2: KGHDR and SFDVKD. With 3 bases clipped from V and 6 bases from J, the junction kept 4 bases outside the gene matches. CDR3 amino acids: CATSDPGTGNGYTF. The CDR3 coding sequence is TGTGCCACCAGTGATCCCGGGACAGGGAATGGCTACACCTTC.

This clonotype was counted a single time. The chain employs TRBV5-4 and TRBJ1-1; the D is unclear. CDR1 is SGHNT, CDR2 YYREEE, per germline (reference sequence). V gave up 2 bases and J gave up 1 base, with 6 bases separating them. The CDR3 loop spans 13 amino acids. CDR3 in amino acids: CASSFDKNTEAFF. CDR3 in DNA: TGTGCCAGCAGCTTCGACAAGAACACTGAAGCTTTCTTT.

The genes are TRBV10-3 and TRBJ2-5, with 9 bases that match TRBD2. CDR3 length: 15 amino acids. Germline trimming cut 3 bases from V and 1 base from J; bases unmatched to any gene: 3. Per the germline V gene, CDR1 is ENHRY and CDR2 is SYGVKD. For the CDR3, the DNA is TGTGCCATCAGTGACTTGCGGGAGGGCCAAGAGACCCAGTACTTC. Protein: CAISDLREGQETQYF.

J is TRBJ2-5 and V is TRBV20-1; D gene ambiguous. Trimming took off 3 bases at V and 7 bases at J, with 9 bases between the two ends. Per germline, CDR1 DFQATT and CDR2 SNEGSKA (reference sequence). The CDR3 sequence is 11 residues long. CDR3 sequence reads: CSASLPGTQYF. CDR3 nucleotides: TGCAGTGCTAGTCTCCCAGGGACCCAGTACTTC.

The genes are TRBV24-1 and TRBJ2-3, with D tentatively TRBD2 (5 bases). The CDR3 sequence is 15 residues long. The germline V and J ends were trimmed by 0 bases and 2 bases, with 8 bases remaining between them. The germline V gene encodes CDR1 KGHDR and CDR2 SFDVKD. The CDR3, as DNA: TGTGCCACCAGTGATTTGCAGGACTTCACAGATACGCAGTATTTT. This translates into CATSDLQDFTDTQYF.

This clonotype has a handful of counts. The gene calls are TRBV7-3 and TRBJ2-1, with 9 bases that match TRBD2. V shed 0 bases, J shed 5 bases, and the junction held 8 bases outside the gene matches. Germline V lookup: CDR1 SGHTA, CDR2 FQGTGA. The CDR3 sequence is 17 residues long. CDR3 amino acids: CASSLTAAGGSDNEQFF. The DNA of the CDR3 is TGTGCCAGCAGCTTAACGGCGGCGGGAGGGTCGGACAATGAGCAGTTCTTC.

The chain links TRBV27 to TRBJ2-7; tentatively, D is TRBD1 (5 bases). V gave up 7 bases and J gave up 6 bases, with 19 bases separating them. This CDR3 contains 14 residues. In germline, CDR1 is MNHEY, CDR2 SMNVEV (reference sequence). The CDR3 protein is CASNRQGRPSEQYF. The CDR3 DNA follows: TGTGCCAGCAATCGGCAGGGTAGACCCTCCGAGCAGTACTTC.

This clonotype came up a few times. CDR3 amino acids: CASSLGGTSRFF. The CDR3 nucleotides read TGTGCCAGCAGCTTAGGCGGGACTAGCCGGTTCTTC. V and J are TRBV7-6 and TRBJ2-1; 9 bases map to TRBD2. Germline-derived CDR1 and CDR2 are SGHVS and FNYEAQ. Trimming at V came to 1 base and at J to 15 bases, leaving 4 bases not matched to a gene. The CDR3 runs 12 residues.

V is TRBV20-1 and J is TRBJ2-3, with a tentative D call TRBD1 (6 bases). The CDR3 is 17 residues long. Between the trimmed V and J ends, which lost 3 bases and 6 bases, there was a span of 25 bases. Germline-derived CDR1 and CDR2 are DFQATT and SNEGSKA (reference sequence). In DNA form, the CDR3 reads TGCAGTGCTAGTTTCTGGGGTGGGGGCCCCCAAACGGATACGCAGTATTTT. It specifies CSASFWGGGPQTDTQYF.

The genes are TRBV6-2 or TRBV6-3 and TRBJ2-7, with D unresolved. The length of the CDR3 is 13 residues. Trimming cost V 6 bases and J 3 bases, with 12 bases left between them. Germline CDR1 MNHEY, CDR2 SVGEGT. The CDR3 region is CASRPPGSYEQYF. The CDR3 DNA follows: TGTGCCAGCAGACCGCCGGGCAGCTACGAGCAGTACTTC.